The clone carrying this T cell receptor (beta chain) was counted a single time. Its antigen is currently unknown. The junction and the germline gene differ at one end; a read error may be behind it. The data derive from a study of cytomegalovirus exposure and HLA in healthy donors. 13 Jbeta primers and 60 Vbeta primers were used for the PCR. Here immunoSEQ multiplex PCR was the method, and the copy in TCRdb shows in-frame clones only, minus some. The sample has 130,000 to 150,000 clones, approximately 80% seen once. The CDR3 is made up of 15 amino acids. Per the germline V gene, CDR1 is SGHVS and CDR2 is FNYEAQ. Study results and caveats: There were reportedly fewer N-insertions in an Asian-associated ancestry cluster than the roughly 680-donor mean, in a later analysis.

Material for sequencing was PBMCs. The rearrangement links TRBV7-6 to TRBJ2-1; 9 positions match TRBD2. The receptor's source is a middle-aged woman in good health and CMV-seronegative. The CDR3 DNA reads TGTGCCAGCAGATTAGGCGGGGGGGCAGGTAATGAGCAGTTCTTC. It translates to CASRLGGGAGNEQFF.